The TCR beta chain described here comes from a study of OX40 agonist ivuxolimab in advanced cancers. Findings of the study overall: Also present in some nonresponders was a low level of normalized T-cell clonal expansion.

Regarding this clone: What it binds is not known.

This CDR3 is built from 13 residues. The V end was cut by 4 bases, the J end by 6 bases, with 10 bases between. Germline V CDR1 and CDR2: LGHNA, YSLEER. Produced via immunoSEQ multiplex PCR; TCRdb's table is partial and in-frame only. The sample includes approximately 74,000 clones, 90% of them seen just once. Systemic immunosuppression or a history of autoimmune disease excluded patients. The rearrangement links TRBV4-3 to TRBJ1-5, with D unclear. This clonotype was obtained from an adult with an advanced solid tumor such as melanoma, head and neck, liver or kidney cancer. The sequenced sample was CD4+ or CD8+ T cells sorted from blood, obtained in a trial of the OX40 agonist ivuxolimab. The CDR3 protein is CASSLDGRQPQHF. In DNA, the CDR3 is TGCGCCAGCAGCCTGGATGGTCGTCAGCCCCAGCATTTT.